This T cell receptor beta chain was identified in a study of blood T cell repertoires in COVID-19. Whole-study context: The samples span acute and convalescent COVID-19 from the United States, Italy and Spain.

The V gene's germline CDR1 is SGHRS and CDR2 YFSETQ. This CDR3 has 16 amino acids. The trim removed 0 bases at V and 6 bases at J, leaving 9 bases unmatched. Study processing details: Amplification from reference gene primers served as the basis for estimated nucleated cell counts. Data came from immunoSEQ multiplex PCR; TCRdb stores just in-frame clones and leaves some out. Clonal size and the V and J genes are those of that table, whereas D and trimming came from the DNA. Here the sample spans a few hundred thousand clones, roughly 87% being singletons. Individuals aged roughly 18 to 95 years were recruited from around 22 US areas.

Sample: PBMCs or T cells enriched from blood (not recorded which). This chain uses TRBV5-1 with TRBJ2-1; 7 bases match TRBD2. The receptor's source is a woman aged 40-49 years who had recovered from COVID-19. The DNA for the CDR3 is TGCGCCAGCAGCTTGGTCGATTGGACTAGAGGCAATGAGCAGTTCTTC. It specifies CASSLVDWTRGNEQFF.